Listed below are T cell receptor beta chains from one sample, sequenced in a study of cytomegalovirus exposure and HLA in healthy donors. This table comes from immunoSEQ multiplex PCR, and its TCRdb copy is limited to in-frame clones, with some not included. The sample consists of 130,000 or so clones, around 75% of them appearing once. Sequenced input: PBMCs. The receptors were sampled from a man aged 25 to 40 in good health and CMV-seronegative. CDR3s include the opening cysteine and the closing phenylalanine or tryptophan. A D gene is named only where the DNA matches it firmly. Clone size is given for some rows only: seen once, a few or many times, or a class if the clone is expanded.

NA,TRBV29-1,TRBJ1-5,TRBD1,CSVFGTGKAYSNQPQHF,TGCAGCGTTTTTGGGACAGGGAAAGCCTATAGCAATCAGCCCCAGCATTTT
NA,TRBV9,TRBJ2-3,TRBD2,CASKSGGASTDTQYF,TGTGCCAGCAAATCCGGGGGGGCTAGCACAGATACGCAGTATTTT
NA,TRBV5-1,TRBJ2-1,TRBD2,CASSLGGSGRVSYNEQFF,TGCGCCAGCAGCTTGGGGGGTAGCGGGAGGGTCTCCTACAATGAGCAGTTCTTC
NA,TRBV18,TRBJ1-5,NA,CASSPSADQPQHF,TGTGCCAGCTCACCCTCGGCGGATCAGCCCCAGCATTTT
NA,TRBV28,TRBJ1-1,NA,CASSSYPREGNTEAFF,TGTGCCAGCAGTTCCTATCCCAGGGAGGGGAACACTGAAGCTTTCTTT
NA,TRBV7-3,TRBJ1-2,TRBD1,CASSPRTGDGYTF,TGTGCCAGCAGCCCGAGGACAGGGGATGGCTACACCTTC
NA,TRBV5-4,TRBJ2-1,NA,CASSLAGAQNNEQFF,TGTGCCAGCAGCTTGGCCGGAGCCCAAAACAATGAGCAGTTCTTC
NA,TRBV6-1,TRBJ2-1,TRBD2,CASSEVEGGGTGNEQFF,TGTGCCAGCAGTGAAGTGGAGGGCGGGGGGACGGGAAATGAGCAGTTCTTC
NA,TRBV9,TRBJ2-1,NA,CASSGNRDWVYNEQFF,TGTGCCAGCAGCGGAAACAGGGATTGGGTGTACAATGAGCAGTTCTTC
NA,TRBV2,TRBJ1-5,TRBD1,CASSWTGSLNQPQHF,TGTGCCAGCAGCTGGACAGGGAGTCTCAATCAGCCCCAGCATTTT
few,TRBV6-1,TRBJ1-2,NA,CASSESSGATGYTF,TGTGCCAGCAGTGAATCTTCAGGGGCAACAGGCTACACCTTC
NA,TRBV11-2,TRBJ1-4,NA,CASSPPGSVEKLFF,TGTGCCAGCAGCCCTCCGGGGTCCGTTGAAAAACTGTTTTTT
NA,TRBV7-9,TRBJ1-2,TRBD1,CASSPDRAGYTF,TGTGCCAGCAGCCCCGACAGGGCTGGCTACACCTTC
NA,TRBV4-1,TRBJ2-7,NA,CASSQAEGAFVHEQYF,TGCGCCAGCAGCCAAGCGGAGGGGGCATTTGTCCACGAGCAGTACTTC
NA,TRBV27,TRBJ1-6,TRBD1,CASSPQTGVTYNSPLHF,TGTGCCAGCAGTCCCCAGACAGGGGTCACCTATAATTCACCCCTCCACTTT
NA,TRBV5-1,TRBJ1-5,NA,CASSGSGGDGEPQHF,TGCGCCAGCAGCGGTTCAGGAGGGGACGGGGAGCCCCAGCATTTT
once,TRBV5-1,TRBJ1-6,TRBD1,CASSPQTGETNSPLHF,TGCGCCAGCAGTCCTCAGACAGGGGAAACCAATTCACCCCTCCACTTT
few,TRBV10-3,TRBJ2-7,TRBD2,CAISHPTSGSALSSYEQYF,TGTGCCATCAGTCACCCGACTAGCGGGAGCGCTCTGAGCTCCTACGAGCAGTACTTC
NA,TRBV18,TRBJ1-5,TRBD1,CASSPSGRGHALPQHF,TGTGCCAGCTCACCATCTGGCAGGGGGCACGCCCTGCCCCAGCATTTT
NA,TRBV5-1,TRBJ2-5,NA,CATKDSSETQYF,TGCGCCACCAAGGACTCCTCAGAGACCCAGTACTTC
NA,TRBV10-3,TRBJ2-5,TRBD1,CAISRSGQHQETQYF,TGTGCCATCAGTCGGTCGGGACAGCATCAAGAGACCCAGTACTTC
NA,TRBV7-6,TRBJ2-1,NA,CASSLEVRGDTYNEQFF,TGTGCCAGCAGCTTAGAGGTTCGGGGAGACACCTACAATGAGCAGTTCTTC
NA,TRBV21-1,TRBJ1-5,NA,CASSTLDRTRDQPQHF,TGTGCCAGCAGCACCTTGGACAGGACAAGGGATCAGCCCCAGCATTTT
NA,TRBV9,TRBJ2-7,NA,CASSERSGNYEQYF,TGTGCCAGCAGCGAACGTAGCGGAAACTACGAGCAGTACTTC
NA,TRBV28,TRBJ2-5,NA,CASSLSQETQYF,TGTGCCAGCAGTTTATCACAAGAGACCCAGTACTTC
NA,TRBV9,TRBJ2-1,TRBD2,CASSSSSGRVNNEQFF,TGTGCCAGCAGCTCGTCTAGCGGGAGGGTCAACAATGAGCAGTTCTTC
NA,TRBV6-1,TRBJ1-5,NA,CASSEVGAGRQPQHF,TGTGCCAGCAGTGAAGTAGGGGCAGGGAGGCAGCCCCAGCATTTT
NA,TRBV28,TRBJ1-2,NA,CASSSLEGGYGYTF,TGTGCCAGCAGTTCCCTCGAGGGAGGGTATGGCTACACCTTC
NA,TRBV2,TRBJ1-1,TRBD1,CASSGPLGQGRSTEAFF,TGTGCCAGCAGTGGCCCTTTAGGACAGGGTAGAAGCACTGAAGCTTTCTTT
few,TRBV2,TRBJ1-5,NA,CASRVGSDSYSNQPQHF,TGTGCCAGCAGGGTCGGGTCCGATTCTTATAGCAATCAGCCCCAGCATTTT
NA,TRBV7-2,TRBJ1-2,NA,CASSSQTGYYGYTF,TGTGCCAGCAGCAGCCAGACAGGTTACTATGGCTACACCTTC
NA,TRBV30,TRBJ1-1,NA,CARAGENTEAFF,TGTGCCCGTGCGGGGGAGAACACTGAAGCTTTCTTT
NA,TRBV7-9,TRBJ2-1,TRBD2,CASSSSGGANNEQFF,TGTGCCAGCAGCTCTAGCGGGGGGGCCAATAATGAGCAGTTCTTC
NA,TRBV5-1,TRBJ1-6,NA,CASSLILGALGSPLHF,TGCGCCAGCAGCCTCATACTGGGGGCTCTGGGTTCACCCCTCCACTTT
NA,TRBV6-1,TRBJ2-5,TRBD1,CASSGTGGQETQYF,TGTGCCAGCAGTGGGACAGGGGGACAAGAGACCCAGTACTTC
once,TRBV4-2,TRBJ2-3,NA,CASSQEPATPSTDTQYF,TGTGCCAGCAGCCAAGAACCAGCGACGCCGAGCACAGATACGCAGTATTTT
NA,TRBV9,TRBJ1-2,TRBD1,CASSAGQAMMYTF,TGTGCCAGCAGCGCCGGACAGGCCATGATGTACACCTTC
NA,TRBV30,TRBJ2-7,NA,CAWSVLGRTYEQYF,TGTGCCTGGAGTGTACTAGGGAGGACCTACGAGCAGTACTTC
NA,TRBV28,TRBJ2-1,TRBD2,CASSFLAGEVNEQFF,TGTGCCAGCAGTTTTCTAGCGGGAGAGGTCAATGAGCAGTTCTTC
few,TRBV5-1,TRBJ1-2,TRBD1,CASSPIQGAGLHGYTF,TGCGCCAGCAGCCCAATACAGGGGGCGGGTCTTCATGGCTACACCTTC
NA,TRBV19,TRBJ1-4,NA,CASTRGGQSHATNEKLFF,TGTGCCAGTACCCGGGGCGGACAGTCCCATGCAACTAATGAAAAACTGTTTTTT
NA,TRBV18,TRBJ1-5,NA,CASSPRADQPQHF,TGTGCCAGCTCACCCAGGGCCGATCAGCCCCAGCATTTT
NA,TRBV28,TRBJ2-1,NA,CASTPHTHNEQFF,TGTGCCAGCACCCCGCACACCCACAATGAGCAGTTCTTC
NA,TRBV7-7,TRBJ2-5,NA,CASSLEGEGETQYF,TGTGCTAGCAGCTTGGAGGGTGAGGGAGAGACCCAGTACTTC